This T cell receptor (beta chain) emerged from a study of control samples from healthy donors and cancer patients. As for this clone: Other DNA sequences in this specimen translate into the identical CDR3.

Sequencing was performed with immunoSEQ multiplex PCR; in TCRdb, only in-frame clones are kept and a portion is missing. The data hold over 120,000 clones, with 90% to 95% observed a single time. Material for sequencing was PBMCs. This clonotype originated in a man between 60 and 70 years old with colorectal cancer.

CDR3 sequence: CATRGGRGAYYGYTF. The CDR3, as DNA: TGTGCCACCAGGGGGGGGCGGGGGGCATACTATGGCTACACCTTC. This rearrangement joins TRBV24-1 to TRBJ1-2; the D gene is possibly TRBD1 (6 bases). The CDR3 loop spans 15 amino acids. The germline V gene encodes CDR1 KGHDR and CDR2 SFDVKD. Trimming took off 7 bases at V and 3 bases at J, with 17 bases between the two ends.